This T cell receptor beta chain was profiled in a study of CD8 T cells in ankylosing spondylitis. Findings of the study overall: Previously reported in reactive arthritis synovial fluid and blood were some of the motif variants. From matched ankylosing spondylitis synovial fluid, disease-linked clones were reportedly recovered at significantly enriched levels. Typical of ankylosing spondylitis blood, it appeared, was a TCR beta motif of under 10 highly homologous variants.

The CDR3 length is 17 residues. V gave up 2 bases and J gave up 0 bases; unmatched junction bases: 7. Concerning this clonotype itself: Antigen unknown.

The authors made TCR beta libraries by quantitative 5'-RACE with molecular barcodes. TCRdb independently ran MiXCR on the 5' RACE reads; one entry per CDR3 protein. The sample holds 200,000 to 250,000 distinct CDR3 sequences, roughly 32% seen once. The receptor was derived from a male donor with ankylosing spondylitis or in good health (not recorded which). This chain connects TRBV12-3 or TRBV12-4 to TRBJ2-1; 7 nucleotides align to TRBD1. The sequenced sample consisted of blood, either unsorted or a sorted T cell fraction (not recorded which). The CDR3 here is CASSLNPGQLSYNEQFF. As DNA, the CDR3 is TGTGCCAGCAGTTTAAATCCGGGACAGCTCTCCTACAATGAGCAGTTCTTC.